This TCR beta chain emerged from a study of T cells in Graves' hyperthyroidism and ophthalmopathy (dated by TCRdb to the late 2010s). For the study in its entirety: Peripheral blood samples were taken at the time of initial diagnosis, prior to any treatment. To identify TCR V-J signatures that set the groups apart, the researchers used a discovery cohort of about a hundred patients, made up of under 45 with Graves' ophthalmopathy and some 60 with stable Graves' hyperthyroidism. Prospective prediction of ophthalmopathy was tested in an independent validation cohort of approximately 19 hyperthyroidism patients and 17 patients who later progressed to ophthalmopathy. The roughly 91 discovery patients were randomly divided into training and test sets at a 7:3 ratio. In about 6 Graves' hyperthyroidism patients, the study also compared T-cell repertoires from thyroid tissue with T-cell repertoires from blood. After sampling, hyperthyroidism patients received methimazole starting at 30 mg daily, and ophthalmopathy patients received high-dose intravenous methylprednisolone. The paper reports TCR Vbeta CDR3 sequencing of some 140 peripheral blood samples: 43 ophthalmopathy, under 85 hyperthyroidism and approximately 17 progressor patients.

The paper as a whole reports these results and caveats: In validation, progression to ophthalmopathy was predicted by the model with nearly 71% sensitivity and 72.22% specificity, a median of roughly 6 months before onset. No statistical method was used to fix the sample size in advance, and group allocation was not hidden from the investigators. A model built on a 13 V-J signature distinguished ophthalmopathy from stable hyperthyroidism, reaching 85% to 90% sensitivity and about 81% specificity in cross-validation and 80%/75% in testing. Most expanded thyroid clonotypes (frequency above 0.001) were also detected in blood, suggesting blood repertoires may reflect thyroid immune responses.

Stable Graves' hyperthyroidism was defined as the absence of progression to ophthalmopathy over 18 months of follow-up. Hyperthyroidism patients were newly diagnosed, with disease duration under 2 months, and aged 18 to 65 years. Patients with uncontrolled infections, other autoimmune diseases, pregnancy or lactation were excluded. Diagnoses were based on clinical symptoms, serum thyroxine and TRAb, thyroid ultrasound and orbital computed tomography. PBMCs were isolated from 8 to 10 ml of fresh peripheral blood by Ficoll-Paque density gradient centrifugation. Trizol reagent was used to extract total RNA, and RNA quality was then checked on an Agilent 2100 Bioanalyzer. This clonotype appeared many times. The specificity of this receptor is unknown. Base quality data are lacking; no much larger clone is found one base away. TCR beta CDR3 regions were amplified from RNA transcripts. For the first round of RT-PCR on the TCR CDR3, the HTBI primer set was used together with the Qiagen OneStep RT-PCR kit. A second multiplex PCR round built the libraries, followed by size selection and purification. Libraries were sequenced paired-end with 100 bp reads on an Illumina HiSeq2000. As for the authors' bioinformatics: SOAPnuke was used to process the raw data, throwing out any read that contained adapters or uncalled bases, had a mean Phred below 15, or lacked an exact constant-primer or identifier match. High-quality paired reads were merged using COPE v1.2.5, and each unique nucleotide sequence was defined as a clonotype. MiTCR v1.1 was used to align the clonotypes against IMGT TRBV, TRBD and TRBJ reference segments. Analysis was restricted to V-J combinations with a frequency above 0.0001, which covered roughly 99% of repertoires. A TCS score was defined as the ratio of F50 (clonal expansion) to E x V (chaos), with BLOSUM62-based TCRdist applied between CDR3 peptides within each V-J. Welch's t-statistics and random forest reduced several hundred V-J features to 10 to 15, which were used in a naive Bayes classifier (R e1071). The raw public data were reprocessed by TCRdb itself: fastp quality trimming at Q25, MiXCR clonotype calling, in-frame beta chains only. Each record represents a unique CDR3 protein, reported with the most common genes and DNA among its rows. The V and J calls shown here were made by TCRdb, not taken from the authors' results. This sample holds a few hundred thousand distinct CDR3 sequences; roughly 15% were observed only once. The ten largest clones add up to 5% to 6% of the sample.

The CDR3 runs 12 residues from the cysteine to the phenylalanine. The entry retains the CDR3 DNA only, 36 bases that are in frame from base 1. The CDR1 and CDR2 encoded by the germline V gene are SGHTA and FQGNSA. V and J lose 5 bases and 6 bases, and a span of 10 bases separates them. Sequenced input: blood. Recombination linked TRBV7-2 to TRBJ1-2; the D segment cannot be called with confidence. The sequence was collected from a woman in her late teens or twenties with Graves' hyperthyroidism. The nucleotide sequence is TGTGCCAGCAGCCCACCCCCAAATGGCTACACCTTC. It codes for CASSPPPNGYTF.